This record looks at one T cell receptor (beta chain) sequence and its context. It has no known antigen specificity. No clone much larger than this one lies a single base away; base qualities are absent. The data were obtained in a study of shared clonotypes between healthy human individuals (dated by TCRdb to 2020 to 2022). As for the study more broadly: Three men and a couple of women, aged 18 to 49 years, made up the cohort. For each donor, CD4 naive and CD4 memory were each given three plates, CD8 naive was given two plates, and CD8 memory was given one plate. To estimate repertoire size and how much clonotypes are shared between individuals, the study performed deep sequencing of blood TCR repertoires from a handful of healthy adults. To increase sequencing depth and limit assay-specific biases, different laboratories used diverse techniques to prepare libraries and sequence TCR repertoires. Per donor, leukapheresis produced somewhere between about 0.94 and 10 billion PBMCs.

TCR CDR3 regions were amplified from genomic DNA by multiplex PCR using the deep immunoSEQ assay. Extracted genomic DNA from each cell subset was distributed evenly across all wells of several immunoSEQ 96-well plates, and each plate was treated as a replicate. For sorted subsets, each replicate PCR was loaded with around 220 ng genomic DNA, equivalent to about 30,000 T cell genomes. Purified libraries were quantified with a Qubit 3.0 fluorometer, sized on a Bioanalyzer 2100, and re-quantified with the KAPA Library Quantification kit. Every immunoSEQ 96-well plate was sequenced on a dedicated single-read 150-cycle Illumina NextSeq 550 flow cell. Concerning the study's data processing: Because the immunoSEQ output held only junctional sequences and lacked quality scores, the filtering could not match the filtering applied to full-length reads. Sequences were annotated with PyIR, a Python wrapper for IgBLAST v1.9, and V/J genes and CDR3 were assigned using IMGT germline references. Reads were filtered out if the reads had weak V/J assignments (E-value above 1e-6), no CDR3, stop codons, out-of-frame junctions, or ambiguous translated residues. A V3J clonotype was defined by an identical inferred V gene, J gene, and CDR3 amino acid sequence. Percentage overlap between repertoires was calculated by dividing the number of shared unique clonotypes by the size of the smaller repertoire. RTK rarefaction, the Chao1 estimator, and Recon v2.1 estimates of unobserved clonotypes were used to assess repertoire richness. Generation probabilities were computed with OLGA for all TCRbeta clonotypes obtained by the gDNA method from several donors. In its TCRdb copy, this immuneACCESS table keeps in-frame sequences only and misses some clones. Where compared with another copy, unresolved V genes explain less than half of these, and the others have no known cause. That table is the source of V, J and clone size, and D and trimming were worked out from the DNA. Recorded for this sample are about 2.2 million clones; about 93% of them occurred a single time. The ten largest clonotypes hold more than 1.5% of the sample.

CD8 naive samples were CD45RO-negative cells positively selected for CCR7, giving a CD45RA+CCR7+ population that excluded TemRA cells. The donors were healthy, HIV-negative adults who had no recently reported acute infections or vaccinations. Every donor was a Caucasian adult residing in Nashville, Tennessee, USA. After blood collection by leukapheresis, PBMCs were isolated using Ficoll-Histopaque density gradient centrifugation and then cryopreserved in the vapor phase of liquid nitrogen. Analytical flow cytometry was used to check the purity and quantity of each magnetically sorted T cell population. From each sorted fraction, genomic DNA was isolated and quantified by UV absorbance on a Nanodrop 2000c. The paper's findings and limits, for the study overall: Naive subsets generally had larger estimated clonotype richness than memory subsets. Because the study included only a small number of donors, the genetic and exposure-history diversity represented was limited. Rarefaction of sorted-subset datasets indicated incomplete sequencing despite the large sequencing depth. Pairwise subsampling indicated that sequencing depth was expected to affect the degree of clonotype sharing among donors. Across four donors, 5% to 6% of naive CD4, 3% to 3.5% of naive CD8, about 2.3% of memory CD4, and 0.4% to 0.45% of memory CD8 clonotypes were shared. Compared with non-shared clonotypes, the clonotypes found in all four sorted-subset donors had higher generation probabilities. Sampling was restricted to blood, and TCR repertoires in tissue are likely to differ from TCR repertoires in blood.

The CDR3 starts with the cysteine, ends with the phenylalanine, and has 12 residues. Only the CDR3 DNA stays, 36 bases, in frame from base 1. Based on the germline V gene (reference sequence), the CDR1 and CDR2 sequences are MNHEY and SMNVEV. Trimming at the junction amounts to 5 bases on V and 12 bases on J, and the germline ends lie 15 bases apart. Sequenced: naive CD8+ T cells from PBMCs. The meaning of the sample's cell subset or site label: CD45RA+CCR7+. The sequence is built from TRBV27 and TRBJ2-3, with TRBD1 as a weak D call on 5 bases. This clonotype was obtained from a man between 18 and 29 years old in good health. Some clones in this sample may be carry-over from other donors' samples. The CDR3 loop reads CASSGDSPLQYF. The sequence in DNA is TGTGCCAGCAGTGGTGACAGCCCCCTACAGTATTTT.